This T cell receptor (beta chain) appears in the sequencing data of a study of cytomegalovirus exposure and HLA in healthy donors. Overall study: In a previous analysis, some 110 million unique TCR beta sequences were found from 150 million to 200 million T cells. The study's findings and limits: Follow-up analysis seemed to connect common viral pathogens with several of the most significant clusters identified.

This clone was seen only a few times. Its antigen remains unidentified. The J segment lost 5 bases and the V segment lost 2 bases, leaving 4 bases of the junction unmatched. The CDR3 consists of 14 residues. From germline, CDR1 is LGHNA and CDR2 YSLEER. PCR employed 60 Vbeta and 13 Jbeta primers. Clones were sequenced by immunoSEQ multiplex PCR, and TCRdb holds only the in-frame ones, with some missing. Of about 130,000 clones listed, 81% are singletons. The chain couples TRBV4-3 to TRBJ1-1; 8 bases align to TRBD1. Sample: PBMCs. This receptor was identified in a man aged 18 to 30 in good health and CMV-seropositive. CDR3 protein: CASSQTGGKTEAFF. Written as DNA, the CDR3 is TGCGCCAGCAGCCAAACAGGGGGGAAAACTGAAGCTTTCTTT.